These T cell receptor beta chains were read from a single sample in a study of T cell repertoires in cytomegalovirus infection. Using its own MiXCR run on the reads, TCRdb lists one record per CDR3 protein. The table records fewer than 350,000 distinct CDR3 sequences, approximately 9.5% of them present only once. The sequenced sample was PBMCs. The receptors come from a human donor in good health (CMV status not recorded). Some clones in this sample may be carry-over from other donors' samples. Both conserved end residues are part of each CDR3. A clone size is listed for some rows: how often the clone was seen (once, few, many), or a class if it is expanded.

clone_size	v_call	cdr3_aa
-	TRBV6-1	CASTPTASGANVLTF
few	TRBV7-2	CASRGPMNTEAFF
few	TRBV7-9	CASSPRDRAVYEQYF
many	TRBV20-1	CSARDPRAQTRPYEQYF
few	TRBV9	CASSVSSTRGTEAFF
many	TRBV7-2	CASSLGREFSEQFF
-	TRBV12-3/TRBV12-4	CASRVTGGTDTQYF
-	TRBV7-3	CASSLRGGGKGTDTQYF
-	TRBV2	CASSLQGAGYTF
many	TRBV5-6	CASSPRQGIGTGELFF